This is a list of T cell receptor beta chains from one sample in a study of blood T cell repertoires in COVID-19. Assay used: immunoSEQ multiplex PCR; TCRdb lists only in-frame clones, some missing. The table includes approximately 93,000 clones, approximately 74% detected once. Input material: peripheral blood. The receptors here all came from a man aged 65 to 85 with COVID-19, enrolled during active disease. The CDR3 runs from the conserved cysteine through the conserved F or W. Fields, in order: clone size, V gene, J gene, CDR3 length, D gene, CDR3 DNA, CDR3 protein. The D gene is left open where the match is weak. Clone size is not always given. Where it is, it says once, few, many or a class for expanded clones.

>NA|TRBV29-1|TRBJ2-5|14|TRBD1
TGCAGCGTTGGGTGGGACAGGGGGCGAGAGACCCAGTACTTC
CSVGWDRGRETQYF
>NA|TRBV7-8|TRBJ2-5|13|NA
TGTGCCAGCAGCTCTGGGGAGTGGGAGACCCAGTACTTC
CASSSGEWETQYF
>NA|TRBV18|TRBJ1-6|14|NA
TGTGCCAGCTCACCAGGGGCTGATAATTCACCCCTCCACTTT
CASSPGADNSPLHF
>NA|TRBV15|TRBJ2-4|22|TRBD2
TGTGCCACCAGCAGAGCGGTTATTGGAGAACTAGCGGGAGGCCGGAGGATAAACATTCAGTACTTC
CATSRAVIGELAGGRRINIQYF
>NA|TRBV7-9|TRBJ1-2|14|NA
TGTGCCAGCAGCTTCCCGGAGACAGACTATGGCTACACCTTC
CASSFPETDYGYTF
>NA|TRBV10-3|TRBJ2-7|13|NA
TGTGCCATCAGTGAGACAGGATCCTACGAGCAGTACTTC
CAISETGSYEQYF
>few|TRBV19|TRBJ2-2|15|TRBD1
TGTGCCAGCACTCCGGGACAGGGATACACCGGGGAGCTGTTTTTT
CASTPGQGYTGELFF
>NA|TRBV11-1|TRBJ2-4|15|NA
TGTGCCAGCAGCCTCGGACAGATCCTTTGGGACATTCAGTACTTC
CASSLGQILWDIQYF
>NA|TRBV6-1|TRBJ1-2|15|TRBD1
TGTGCCAGCAGTGAAGCCAGTACAGGGGACTATGGCTACACCTTC
CASSEASTGDYGYTF
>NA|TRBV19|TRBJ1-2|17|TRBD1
TGTGCCAGTAGTATCGGGACAGGGAAGTCCTCTAACTATGGCTACACCTTC
CASSIGTGKSSNYGYTF
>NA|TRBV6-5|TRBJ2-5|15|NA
TGTGCCAGCAGTTACTCCGGCAGGTTGTTGGAGACCCAGTACTTC
CASSYSGRLLETQYF
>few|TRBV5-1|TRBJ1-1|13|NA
TGCGCCAGCAGCTTGGTCAGGGGAACTGAAGCTTTCTTT
CASSLVRGTEAFF
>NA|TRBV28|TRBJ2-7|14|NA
TGTGCCAGCAGTTCAGCGGGCCGGTCCTACGAGCAGTACTTC
CASSSAGRSYEQYF
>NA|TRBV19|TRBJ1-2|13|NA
TGTGCCAGTAGTATCCACGCTTTAGCGGAGAACACCTTC
CASSIHALAENTF
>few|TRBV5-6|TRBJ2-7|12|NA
TGTGCCAGCAGCCGTACATCCTACGAGCAGTACTTC
CASSRTSYEQYF
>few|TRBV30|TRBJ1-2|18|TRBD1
TGTGCCTGGAGCCTAGGGTTTGGGAGAGGGGACAGAGACGGTGGCTACACCTTC
CAWSLGFGRGDRDGGYTF
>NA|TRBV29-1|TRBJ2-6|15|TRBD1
TGCAGCGTTATCGGGACAGCATCTGGGGCCAACGTCCTGACTTTC
CSVIGTASGANVLTF
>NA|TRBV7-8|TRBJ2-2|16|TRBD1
TGTGCCAGCAGCCCCTTCGTGGGGACAGTCACCGGGGAGCTGTTTTTT
CASSPFVGTVTGELFF
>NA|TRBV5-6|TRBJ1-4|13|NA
TGTGCCAGCAGCTTGCCGACAAATGAAAAACTGTTTTTT
CASSLPTNEKLFF
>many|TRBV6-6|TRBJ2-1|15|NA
TGTGCCAGCAGTTACGCCCTCTACTCCTACAATGAGCAGTTCTTC
CASSYALYSYNEQFF
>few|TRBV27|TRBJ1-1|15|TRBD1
TGTGCCAGCAGTCTTCGGACAGGGGTGAACACTGAAGCTTTCTTT
CASSLRTGVNTEAFF
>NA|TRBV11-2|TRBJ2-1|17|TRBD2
TGTGCCAGCAGCTTAAGCGGCGGGAGGGCCGTTTTCAATGAGCAGTTCTTC
CASSLSGGRAVFNEQFF
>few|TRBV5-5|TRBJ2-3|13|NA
TGTGCCAGCAGCTTGGCATCCACAGATACGCAGTATTTT
CASSLASTDTQYF
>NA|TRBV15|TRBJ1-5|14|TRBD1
TGTGCCACCAGCAAGACAGGGGGCGATCAGCCCCAGCATTTT
CATSKTGGDQPQHF
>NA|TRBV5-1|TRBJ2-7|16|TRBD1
TGCGCCAGCAGCTTGGGCCCCGGACAGGGTACCTACGAGCAGTACTTC
CASSLGPGQGTYEQYF
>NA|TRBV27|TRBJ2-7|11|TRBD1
TGTGCCAGCAGGGACAGGGGCGAGCAGTACTTC
CASRDRGEQYF
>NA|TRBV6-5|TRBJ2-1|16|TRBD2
TGTGCCAGCAGTTACCGGGCGGGAGGGCCGTACAATGAGCAGTTCTTC
CASSYRAGGPYNEQFF
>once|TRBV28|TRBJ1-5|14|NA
TGTGCCAGCAGTTTATTGTCCCCGAATCAGCCCCAGCATTTT
CASSLLSPNQPQHF
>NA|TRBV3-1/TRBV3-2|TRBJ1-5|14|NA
TGTGCCAGCAGCCAAGGCAGCGGTTCTAAGCCCCAGCATTTT
CASSQGSGSKPQHF
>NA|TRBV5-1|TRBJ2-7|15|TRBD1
TGCGCCAGCAGATTGGGGACAGAGCAAACCTACGAGCAGTACTTC
CASRLGTEQTYEQYF
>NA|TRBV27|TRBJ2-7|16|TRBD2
TGTGCCAGCAGTTTATCTGGGAGGGCCGGCTCCTACGAGCAGTACTTC
CASSLSGRAGSYEQYF
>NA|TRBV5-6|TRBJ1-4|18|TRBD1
TGTGCCAGCAGCTTGGAGGGACAGGGTTATTCAACTAATGAAAAACTGTTTTTT
CASSLEGQGYSTNEKLFF
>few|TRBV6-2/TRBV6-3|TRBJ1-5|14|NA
TGTGCCAGCAGTACCCCCCCCGGCGGTCAGCCCCAGCATTTT
CASSTPPGGQPQHF
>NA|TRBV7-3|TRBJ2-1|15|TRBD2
TGTGCCAGCAGCTTACGGGGCGGGAGTGGAAATGAGCAGTTCTTC
CASSLRGGSGNEQFF
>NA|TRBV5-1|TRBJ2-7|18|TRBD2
TGCGCCAGCAGCTTGGCCGTTCTAGCGGGAGTTACACCCTACGAGCAGTACTTC
CASSLAVLAGVTPYEQYF
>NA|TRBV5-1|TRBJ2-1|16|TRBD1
TGCGCCAGCAGCTTGAGTGGGACAGGGGTTCAGGGTGAGCAGTTCTTC
CASSLSGTGVQGEQFF
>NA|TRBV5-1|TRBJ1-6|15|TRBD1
TGCGCCAGCAGCTTGGTTCAGGGGGTTAATTCACCCCTCCACTTT
CASSLVQGVNSPLHF
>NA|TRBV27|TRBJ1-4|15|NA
TGTGCCAGCAGTCCCCGACAGGCAACTAATGAAAAACTGTTTTTT
CASSPRQATNEKLFF
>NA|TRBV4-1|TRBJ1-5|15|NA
TGCGCCAGCAGCCAAGACCCGGCAGGGGATCAGCCCCAGCATTTT
CASSQDPAGDQPQHF
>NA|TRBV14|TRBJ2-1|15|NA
TGTGCCAGCAGCCAAGGTCGCGTGAGGCGCAATGAGCAGTTCTTC
CASSQGRVRRNEQFF
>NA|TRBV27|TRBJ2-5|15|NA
TGTGCCAGCAACGTAAGCGGATTGCTCCAAGAGACCCAGTACTTC
CASNVSGLLQETQYF
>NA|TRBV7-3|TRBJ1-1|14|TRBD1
TGTGCCAGCAGCCCGACAGGGACGGACACTGAAGCTTTCTTT
CASSPTGTDTEAFF
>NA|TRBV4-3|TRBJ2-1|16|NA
TGCGCCAGCAGCCACCCGGGACAAAGCTCCTACAATGAGCAGTTCTTC
CASSHPGQSSYNEQFF
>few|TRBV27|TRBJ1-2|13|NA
TGTGCCAGCAAATCGTCAGGGTTGTATGGCTACACCTTC
CASKSSGLYGYTF
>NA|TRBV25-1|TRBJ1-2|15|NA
TGTGCCAGCAGCTCCCAGGGCAGAGCTAACTATGGCTACACCTTC
CASSSQGRANYGYTF
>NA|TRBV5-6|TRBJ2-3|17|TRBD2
TGTGCCAGCAGCTTAGGTTTAACTAGCGGAACCACAGATACGCAGTATTTT
CASSLGLTSGTTDTQYF
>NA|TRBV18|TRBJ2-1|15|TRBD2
TGTGCCAGCTCGGCGGGAGCGGGGCTTGACAATGAGCAGTTCTTC
CASSAGAGLDNEQFF
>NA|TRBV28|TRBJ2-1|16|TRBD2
TGTGCCAGCAGTTTAGAGCGGGAGATTTACTACAATGAGCAGTTCTTC
CASSLEREIYYNEQFF
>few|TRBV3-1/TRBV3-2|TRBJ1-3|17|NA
TGTGCCAGCAGCCAAGTTAGACAGGCCTATTCTGGAAACACCATATATTTT
CASSQVRQAYSGNTIYF
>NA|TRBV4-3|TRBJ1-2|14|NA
TGCGCCAGCAGCCAAGAGGAGGGGCACTATGGCTACACCTTC
CASSQEEGHYGYTF
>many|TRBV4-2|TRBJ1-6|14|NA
TGTGCCAGCAGCCAAGGAGTCCCCCCCTCACCCCTCCACTTT
CASSQGVPPSPLHF
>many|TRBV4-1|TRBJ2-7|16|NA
TGCGCCAGCAGCCAAGGTATCGGGACATCGGGTAGGGAGCAGTACTTC
CASSQGIGTSGREQYF
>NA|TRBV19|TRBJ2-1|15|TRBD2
TGTGCCAGTAGTATTAGCGGGAGTCTTGATAATGAGCAGTTCTTC
CASSISGSLDNEQFF
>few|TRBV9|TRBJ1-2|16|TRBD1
TGTGCCAGCAGCCCGAGCTGGGACAGGGCTAACTATGGCTACACCTTC
CASSPSWDRANYGYTF
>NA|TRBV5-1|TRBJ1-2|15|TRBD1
TGCGCCAGCAGGGTCTTTGGGACAGGGACGGATGGCTACACCTTC
CASRVFGTGTDGYTF
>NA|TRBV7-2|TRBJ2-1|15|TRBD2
TGTGCCAGCAGCCCCGAGCTAGCGGGTAGCAATGAGCAGTTCTTC
CASSPELAGSNEQFF